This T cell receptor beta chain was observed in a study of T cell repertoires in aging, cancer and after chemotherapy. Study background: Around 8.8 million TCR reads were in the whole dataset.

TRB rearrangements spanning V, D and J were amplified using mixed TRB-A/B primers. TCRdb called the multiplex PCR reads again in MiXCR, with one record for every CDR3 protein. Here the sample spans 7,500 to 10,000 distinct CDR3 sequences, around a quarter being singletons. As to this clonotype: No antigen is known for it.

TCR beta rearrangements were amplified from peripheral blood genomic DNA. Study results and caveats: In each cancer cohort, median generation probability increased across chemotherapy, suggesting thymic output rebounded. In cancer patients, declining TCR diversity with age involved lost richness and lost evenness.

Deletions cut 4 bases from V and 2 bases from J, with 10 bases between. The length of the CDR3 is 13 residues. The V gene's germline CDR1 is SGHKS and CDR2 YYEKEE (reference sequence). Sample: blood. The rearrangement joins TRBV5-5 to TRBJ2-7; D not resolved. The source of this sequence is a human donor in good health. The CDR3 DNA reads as TGTGCCAGCAGCCGCCAGGTGGCCTACGAGCAGTACTTC. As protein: CASSRQVAYEQYF. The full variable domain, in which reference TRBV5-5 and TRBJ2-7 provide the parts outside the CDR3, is DAGVTQSPTHLIKTRGQQVTLRCSPISGHKSVSWYQQVLGQGPQFIFQYYEKEERGRGNFPDRFSARQFPNYSSELNVNALLLGDSALYLCASSRQVAYEQYFGPGTRLTVT.